The 31 T cell receptor beta chains reported below all come from one sample, sequenced in a study of blood T cell repertoires in COVID-19 (dated by TCRdb to 2018 to 2020). The library was made by the immunoSEQ multiplex PCR assay. This is the immuneACCESS table as TCRdb keeps it, with only in-frame sequences that have V and J called. A part of the clones is gone; compared with another copy, unresolved V genes explain less than half, and the rest is unexplained. The sample table records roughly 60,000 clones; about four fifths of these occur just once. Jointly, the top ten make up around 30% of the sample. Specimen: peripheral blood. These receptors were collected from a human donor in a cohort sampled during active COVID-19.

V usage is TRBV6-6 and J usage is TRBJ1-1, with 7 bases that match TRBD1. The CDR3 sequence is 14 residues long. Losses at the gene ends were 6 bases for V and 3 bases for J; bases not matched to a gene: 7. Germline CDR1 reads MNHNY; CDR2 reads SVGAGI (reference sequence). CDR3 coding DNA: TGTGCCAGCAGCAGGACAGGCGCGGACACTGAAGCTTTCTTT. It translates to CASSRTGADTEAFF.

This chain links TRBV28 with TRBJ1-1; no clear D gene. CDR1 and CDR2 from the germline V gene are MDHEN and SYDVKM. This CDR3 comprises 13 residues. Trimming left V 5 bases short and J 6 bases short, with 13 bases between. CDR3 sequence (DNA): TGTGCCAGCAGTGTCAGCCTGAGGGCTGAAGCTTTCTTT. Translated, it gives CASSVSLRAEAFF.

V gene TRBV24-1 combines with J gene TRBJ2-3; 7 positions match TRBD1. Germline assignment: CDR1 KGHDR and CDR2 SFDVKD. J lost 4 bases, V lost 5 bases, and 2 bases had no gene match. CDR3 length: 13 residues. This chain's CDR3 is CATSGTGADTQYF. CDR3 coding DNA: TGTGCCACCAGTGGCACAGGGGCAGATACGCAGTATTTT.

This clone came up once. The V call is TRBV14, the J call TRBJ2-7; perhaps TRBD1 as D (6 bases). This CDR3 contains 15 residues. With 0 bases removed from V and 5 bases from J, the gap between germline ends came to 14 bases. Germline V CDR1 and CDR2: SGHDN, FVKESK. In DNA form, the CDR3 reads TGTGCCAGCAGCCAAGAGACAGGACTGGGGGACGAGCAGTACTTC. This encodes CASSQETGLGDEQYF.

V and J are TRBV28 and TRBJ1-5, with 8 bases aligning to TRBD1. V shed 7 bases, J shed 3 bases, and the junction held 8 bases outside the gene matches. From germline, CDR1 is MDHEN and CDR2 SYDVKM. This CDR3 is 15 amino acids long. The CDR3 coding sequence is TGTGCCAGCACCCCCCGGACAGGGTTCAATCAGCCCCAGCATTTT. This translates into CASTPRTGFNQPQHF. The variable domain in full, with the rest retrieved from reference TRBV28 and TRBJ1-5, is DVKVTQSSRYLVKRTGEKVFLECVQDMDHENMFWYRQDPGLGLRLIYFSYDVKMKEKGDIPEGYSVSREKKERFSLILESASTNQTSMYLCASTPRTGFNQPQHFGDGTRLSIL.

V gene TRBV29-1 combines with J gene TRBJ1-5, with TRBD1 as a possible D gene (5 bases). Deletions cut 5 bases from V and 2 bases from J, with 10 bases between. This CDR3 spans 13 amino acids. CDR1 and CDR2 (germline): SQVTM, ANQGSEA. This CDR3 reads CSVLGGGNQPQHF. CDR3 bases: TGCAGCGTTCTGGGGGGGGGCAATCAGCCCCAGCATTTT.

The chain is built from TRBV14 and TRBJ2-5; D might be TRBD2 (6 bases). The CDR3 has 18 residues. In germline, CDR1 is SGHDN, CDR2 FVKESK. V was pared by 3 bases and J by 6 bases, with 26 bases between. The CDR3 DNA is TGTGCCAGCAGCCAGTCTAAGGGCGGGGAGAAGTTTCGCCAGACCCAGTACTTC. Protein sequence: CASSQSKGGEKFRQTQYF.

This sequence joins TRBV4-1 and TRBJ1-4; 10 bases agree with TRBD1. The CDR3 has 18 residues. Trimming removed 3 bases from V and 1 base from J; junction bases left unmatched: 8. Germline V gene lookup returns CDR1 MGHRA and CDR2 YSYEKL. DNA of the CDR3: TGCGCCAGCAGCCAGGGAGGACAGGGGGTGGTAACTAATGAAAAACTGTTTTTT. As protein: CASSQGGQGVVTNEKLFF.

The J gene is TRBJ1-1, the V gene TRBV6-6; D is unresolved. The CDR3 extends over 13 amino acids. CDR1 MNHNY and CDR2 SVGAGI come from the germline V gene (reference sequence). V lost 4 bases, J lost 1 base, and 7 bases lay in between. The CDR3 spells CASSSTGNTEAFF. In DNA form, the CDR3 reads TGTGCCAGCAGTTCCACGGGGAACACTGAAGCTTTCTTT.

This rearrangement joins TRBV11-2 to TRBJ1-4; the D gene is possibly TRBD1 (6 bases). V lost 0 bases, J lost 8 bases, and 16 bases lay in between. This CDR3 is 16 amino acids long. In germline, CDR1 is SGHAT, CDR2 FQNNGV. As DNA, the CDR3 is TGTGCCAGCAGCTTAGATCGGGCAGGGGTTTCAGAAAAACTGTTTTTT. Its protein is CASSLDRAGVSEKLFF.

The rearrangement links TRBV4-3 to TRBJ2-2; weak D call: TRBD2 (5 bases). Germline CDR1 reads LGHNA; CDR2 reads YSLEER. CDR3 size: 16 residues. V lost 0 bases and J lost 6, with 14 bases in between. The CDR3 sequence is CASSQERLLLSGELFF. The CDR3 coding sequence is TGCGCCAGCAGCCAAGAGAGACTACTTCTATCCGGGGAGCTGTTTTTT.

J is TRBJ2-1 and V is TRBV7-9; D uncertain. The CDR3 consists of 14 residues. The V gene's germline CDR1 is SEHNR and CDR2 FQNEAQ (reference sequence). V shed 2 bases and J shed 8 bases, with 13 bases lying between them. CDR3 residues: CASSLRLSVDEQFF. The DNA for the CDR3 is TGTGCCAGCAGCTTACGCCTATCGGTCGATGAGCAGTTCTTC.

The J gene is TRBJ2-7, the V gene TRBV6-5; 7 nucleotides align to TRBD1. The length of the CDR3 is 13 residues. Looked up from germline, CDR1 is MNHEY and CDR2 is SVGAGI. The ends lost 10 bases at V and 3 bases at J; junction bases unmatched: 9. Here the CDR3 DNA reads TGTGCCATCACAGGGGAAATAAGCTACGAGCAGTACTTC. Amino acid sequence: CAITGEISYEQYF.

The sample holds one count of this clone. The CDR3 reads CAWSEGGTGSLGYNEQFF. DNA for the CDR3: TGTGCCTGGAGCGAAGGGGGCACAGGGTCCCTTGGTTACAATGAGCAGTTCTTC. The chain combines TRBV30 with TRBJ2-1; 7 nucleotides agree with TRBD1. V was clipped by 3 bases and J by 4 bases; unmatched bases: 18. Germline CDR1 reads GTSNPN; CDR2 reads SVGIG (reference sequence). The CDR3 is made up of 18 amino acids. Looking up the rest from reference TRBV30 and TRBJ2-1 gives the full variable domain: SQTIHQWPATLVQPVGSPLSLECTVEGTSNPNLYWYRQAAGRGLQLLFYSVGIGQISSEVPQNLSASRPQDRQFILSSKKLLLSDSGFYLCAWSEGGTGSLGYNEQFFGPGTRLTVL.

This chain joins TRBV30 and TRBJ2-3, with D tentatively TRBD2 (7 bases). The V end was cut by 0 bases, the J end by 7 bases, with 8 bases between. Germline assignment: CDR1 GTSNPN and CDR2 SVGIG (reference sequence). This CDR3 region has 12 residues. CDR3 coding DNA: TGTGCCTGGAGTGTGGGGGGGCATACGCAGTATTTT. Translating it yields CAWSVGGHTQYF.

This clone is classed as medium-sized (0.01 to 0.1%). V usage is TRBV29-1 and J usage is TRBJ1-1; D is unresolved. Germline V lookup: CDR1 SQVTM, CDR2 ANQGSEA. The CDR3 has 12 residues. Trimming cost V 4 bases and J 1 base, with 7 bases left between them. This chain's CDR3 is CSVGRGNTEAFF. The CDR3 DNA reads TGCAGCGTTGGGCGAGGGAACACTGAAGCTTTCTTT.

The chain couples TRBV6-5 to TRBJ2-1; D may be TRBD2 (5 bases). The CDR3 loop spans 11 amino acids. Germline V gene data show CDR1 as MNHEY and CDR2 as SVGAGI. The V and J ends lost 7 bases and 9 bases respectively, with 10 bases between them. CDR3 sequence (DNA): TGTGCCAGCAAGAGGGCGGGTGAGCAGTTCTTC. It yields the protein CASKRAGEQFF.

This clone was recorded only once. The gene calls are TRBV2 and TRBJ2-2; no reliable D call. The CDR3 spans 12 residues. With 7 bases removed from V and 4 bases from J, the gap between germline ends came to 7 bases. From germline, CDR1 is SNHLY and CDR2 FYNNEI. In DNA form, the CDR3 reads TGTGCCAGCACCCTAACCACCGGGGAGCTGTTTTTT. This sequence encodes CASTLTTGELFF.

The CDR3 DNA reads as TGTGCCAGCAGCGTGGGCACCAATCAGCCCCAGCATTTT. Translated: CASSVGTNQPQHF. The V call is TRBV9, the J call TRBJ1-5; D remains unclear. Per germline, CDR1 SGDLS and CDR2 YYNGEE. The CDR3 covers 13 residues. The ends were cut back, 2 bases at V and 3 bases at J, with 6 bases in the middle. Based on the CDR3 plus reference TRBV9 and TRBJ1-5, the full variable domain is DSGVTQTPKHLITATGQRVTLRCSPRSGDLSVYWYQQSLDQGLQFLIQYYNGEERAKGNILERFSAQQFPDLHSELNLSSLELGDSALYFCASSVGTNQPQHFGDGTRLSIL.

Only a few counts were recorded for this clone. This chain links TRBV5-5 with TRBJ1-1; D is uncertain. The CDR3 spans 13 residues. Germline loops: CDR1 SGHKS, CDR2 YYEKEE (reference sequence). The ends were cut back, 4 bases at V and 1 base at J, with 8 bases in the middle. This CDR3 reads CASSHPGNTEAFF. Here the CDR3 DNA reads TGTGCCAGCAGCCATCCAGGGAACACTGAAGCTTTCTTT.

The V call is TRBV5-1, the J call TRBJ2-2; TRBD2 might be the D (7 bases). Trimming removed 8 bases at V and 10 bases at J, with 18 bases between. The CDR3 contains 13 residues. The germline V gene encodes CDR1 SGHRS and CDR2 YFSETQ. The CDR3 DNA reads as TGCGCCAGTGCCATTGGGGGGGCGGAGGAGCTGTTTTTT. It encodes CASAIGGAEELFF.

V is TRBV5-4 and J is TRBJ2-1; D may be TRBD1 (6 bases). Trimming took off 4 bases at V and 7 bases at J, with 15 bases between the two ends. Germline CDR1 reads SGHNT; CDR2 reads YYREEE (reference sequence). The CDR3 consists of 14 residues. The CDR3 loop is CASSKTERGNEQFF. The CDR3 DNA follows: TGTGCCAGCAGCAAAACAGAGAGGGGGAATGAGCAGTTCTTC.

The chain combines TRBV21-1 with TRBJ2-5; the table's D call TRBD2 went unverified against the DNA. TRBV21-1 is shown as a pseudogene. This CDR3 contains 14 residues. The CDR3 DNA reads TGTGCCAGCAGTCTCGAGGCAAGAGTGCTTCCCCAGTACTTC. Encoded protein: CASSLEARVLPQYF.

The chain has TRBV19 and TRBJ1-3; D gene ambiguous. The germline gives CDR1 LNHDA, CDR2 SQIVND (reference sequence). The CDR3 length is 15 residues. Trimming cost V 5 bases and J 0 bases, with 11 bases left between them. CDR3 sequence: CASSVSAFSGNTIYF. CDR3 DNA: TGTGCCAGTAGTGTGTCCGCGTTCTCTGGAAACACCATATATTTT.

The chain recombines TRBV4-3 with TRBJ1-2; D may be TRBD1 (5 bases). The germline V gene encodes CDR1 LGHNA and CDR2 YSLEER. V was clipped by 4 bases and J by 4 bases, with 22 bases between them. CDR3 length: 17 residues. The DNA for the CDR3 is TGCGCCAGCAGCCCCCGCTCGGGGGGGGGTGGAGGCTATGGCTACACCTTC. Translating it yields CASSPRSGGGGGYGYTF.

The V and J genes are TRBV10-3 and TRBJ1-3; possible D gene TRBD1, 6 bases. The CDR3 consists of 14 residues. Germline CDR1 and CDR2: ENHRY and SYGVKD. Deletions cut 0 bases from V and 4 bases from J, with 7 bases between. CDR3 nucleotide sequence: TGTGCCATCAGTGAGTCCACAGGGGGAAACACCATATATTTT. As protein: CAISESTGGNTIYF.

V and J are TRBV18 and TRBJ2-5, with TRBD2 matching over 13 bases. Looked up from germline, CDR1 is KGHSH and CDR2 is LQKENI. This CDR3 is 16 amino acids long. With V trimmed by 4 bases and J by 4 bases, 6 bases remained unmatched. The CDR3: CASSLTSGRRIETQYF. CDR3 nucleotides: TGTGCCAGCTCACTGACTAGCGGGAGGAGGATAGAGACCCAGTACTTC.

This clone came up a few times. The gene calls are TRBV7-9 and TRBJ2-1; D gene uncertain. The CDR3 runs 14 residues. Germline V lookup: CDR1 SEHNR, CDR2 FQNEAQ (reference sequence). V lost 5 bases and J lost 3, with 11 bases in between. CDR3 sequence reads: CASSTYGDYNEQFF. CDR3 coding DNA: TGTGCCAGCAGCACATACGGAGACTACAATGAGCAGTTCTTC.

The chain uses TRBV19 and TRBJ1-2; D remains unclear. This CDR3 spans 16 amino acids. Germline assignment: CDR1 LNHDA and CDR2 SQIVND (reference sequence). Trimming took off 5 bases at V and 3 bases at J, with 19 bases between the two ends. The CDR3 sequence: CASSFSGEEPYYGYTF. CDR3 DNA sequence: TGTGCCAGTAGTTTTTCTGGGGAGGAACCATACTATGGCTACACCTTC.

The chain employs TRBV12-5 and TRBJ2-1; TRBD2 agrees at 7 bases. Germline CDR1 and CDR2: LGHNT and FRNRAP. The trim removed 1 base at V and 9 bases at J, leaving 3 bases unmatched. This CDR3 spans 13 amino acids. The CDR3 spells CASGLGGSVEQFF. CDR3 DNA sequence: TGTGCTAGTGGTTTGGGCGGGAGCGTTGAGCAGTTCTTC.

The sample holds one count of this clone. V and J are TRBV5-1 and TRBJ1-2; 7 bases are shared with TRBD1. This CDR3 has 14 amino acids. The trim removed 2 bases at V and 8 bases at J, leaving 9 bases unmatched. The germline V gene encodes CDR1 SGHRS and CDR2 YFSETQ. CDR3 amino acids: CASSLDRASSGYTF. DNA for the CDR3: TGCGCCAGCAGCTTAGACAGGGCCTCCTCCGGCTACACCTTC.